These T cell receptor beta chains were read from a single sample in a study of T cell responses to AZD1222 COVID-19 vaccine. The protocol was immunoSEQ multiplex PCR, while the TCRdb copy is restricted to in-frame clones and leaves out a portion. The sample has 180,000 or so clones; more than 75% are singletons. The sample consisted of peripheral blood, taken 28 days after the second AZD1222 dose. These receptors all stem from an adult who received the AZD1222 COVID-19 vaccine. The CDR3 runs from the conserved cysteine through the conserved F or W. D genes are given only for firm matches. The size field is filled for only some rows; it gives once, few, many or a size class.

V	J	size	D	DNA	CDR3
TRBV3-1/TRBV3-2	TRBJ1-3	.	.	TGTGCCAGCAGGAAACAGGGTGGCGGAAACACCATATATTTT	CASRKQGGGNTIYF
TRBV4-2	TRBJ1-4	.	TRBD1	TGTGCCAGCAGCCCCGCGACAGGGCCTAATGAAAAACTGTTTTTT	CASSPATGPNEKLFF
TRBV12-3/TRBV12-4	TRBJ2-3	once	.	TGTGCCAGCAGTTTAGGGGAGAGGGGTCCGTATTTT	CASSLGERGPYF
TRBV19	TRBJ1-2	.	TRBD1	TGTGCCAGTAGTTTGTCAGGGGGCTATGGCTACACCTTC	CASSLSGGYGYTF
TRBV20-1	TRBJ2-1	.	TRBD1	TGCAGTGCTAGTGGACAGGGGAACTACAATGAGCAGTTCTTC	CSASGQGNYNEQFF
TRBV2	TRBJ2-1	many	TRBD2	TGTGCCAGCAGTGCGACGGGAGGCCCCAACAATGAGCAGTTCTTC	CASSATGGPNNEQFF
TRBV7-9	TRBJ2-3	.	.	TGTGCCAGCAGCTCGGCAGGGACGGATACGCAGTATTTT	CASSSAGTDTQYF
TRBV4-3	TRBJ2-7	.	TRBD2	TGCGCCAGCAGCCAAGGGGCGACTAGCGGGTTTCCCTACGAGCAGTACTTC	CASSQGATSGFPYEQYF
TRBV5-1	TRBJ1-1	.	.	TGCGCCAGCAGCTCGGAGGGCTACACTGAAGCTTTCTTT	CASSSEGYTEAFF
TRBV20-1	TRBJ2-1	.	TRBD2	TGCAGTGCTAGTGGGCTAGCGGGAATCTACAATGAGCAGTTCTTC	CSASGLAGIYNEQFF
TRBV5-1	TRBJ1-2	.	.	TGCGCCAGCAGCTTGGATATTAACTATGGCTACACCTTC	CASSLDINYGYTF
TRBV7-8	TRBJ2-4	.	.	TGTGCCAGCAGCTTAACTGCGGCCGGGGGCAAAAACATTCAGTACTTC	CASSLTAAGGKNIQYF
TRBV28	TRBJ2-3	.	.	TGTGCCAGCAGTCCAAGCGGAGATACGCAGTATTTT	CASSPSGDTQYF
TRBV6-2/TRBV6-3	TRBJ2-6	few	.	TGTGCCAGCAGTCAGTCTAGCTCTGGGGCCAACGTCCTGACTTTC	CASSQSSSGANVLTF
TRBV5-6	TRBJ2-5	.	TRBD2	TGTGCCAGCAGCTTAGGCGGGAGGGCCGGGGAGACCCAGTACTTC	CASSLGGRAGETQYF
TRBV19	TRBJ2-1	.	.	TGTGCCAGTAGTGGAAGAAGGGACTCCAGGGCTGGCAATGAGCAGTTCTTC	CASSGRRDSRAGNEQFF
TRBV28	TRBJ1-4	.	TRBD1	TGTGCCAGCAGTTCTAGGGGGCGCGGCTATGAAAAACTGTTTTTT	CASSSRGRGYEKLFF
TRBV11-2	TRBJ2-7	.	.	TGTGCCAGCAGCCCCCGCCGGGGCGGGGCCTACGAGCAGTACTTC	CASSPRRGGAYEQYF
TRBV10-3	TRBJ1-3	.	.	TGTGCCATCAGTGATTCGAGTGCTGGAAACACCATATATTTT	CAISDSSAGNTIYF
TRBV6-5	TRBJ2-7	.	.	TGTGCCACCTTGGGCGTCCGAGGGTACGAGCAGTACTTC	CATLGVRGYEQYF
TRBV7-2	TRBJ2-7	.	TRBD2	TGTGCCAGCAGCGACGGGACTAGCGGGAACTCCTACGAGCAGTACTTC	CASSDGTSGNSYEQYF
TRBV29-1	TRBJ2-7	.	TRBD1	TGCAGCGTCTCTCGGCAGGGGGCGGTGGACGAGCAGTACTTC	CSVSRQGAVDEQYF
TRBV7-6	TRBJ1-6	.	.	TGTGCCAGCAGCTTAGCTCCTACCTCCTATAATTCACCCCTCCACTTT	CASSLAPTSYNSPLHF
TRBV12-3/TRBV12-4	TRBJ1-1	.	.	TGTGCCAGCAACAAGGGGCGGAACACTGAAGCTTTCTTT	CASNKGRNTEAFF
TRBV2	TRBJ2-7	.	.	TGTGCCAGCAGTGTAACGGAGGGACCCCTCTCCTACGAGCAGTACTTC	CASSVTEGPLSYEQYF
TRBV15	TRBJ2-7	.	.	TGTGCCACCAGCAGAGATCTAGCGAACTACGAGCAGTACTTC	CATSRDLANYEQYF
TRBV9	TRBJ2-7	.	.	TGTGCCAGCAGCGGGGGGAGCGAGCAGTACTTC	CASSGGSEQYF
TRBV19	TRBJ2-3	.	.	TGTGCCAGTAGTATTCGGATAATGGGGCCCACAGATACGCAGTATTTT	CASSIRIMGPTDTQYF
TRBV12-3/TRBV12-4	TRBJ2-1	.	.	TGTGCCAGCAGTCAGGGCGGTTGGGATGAGCAGTTCTTC	CASSQGGWDEQFF
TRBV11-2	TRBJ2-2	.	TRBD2	TGTGCCAGCAGCTTAGATGAGGCTAGCGGGAGGGTCGGGGAGCTGTTTTTT	CASSLDEASGRVGELFF
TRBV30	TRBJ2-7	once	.	TGTGCCTGGACGATAGGGTCCTACGAGCAGTACTTC	CAWTIGSYEQYF
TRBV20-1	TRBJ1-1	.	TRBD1	TGCAGTGCTAGTGAAGGGGGCGAGTTGGCTTTCTTT	CSASEGGELAFF
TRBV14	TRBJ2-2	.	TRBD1	TGTGCCAGCAGCCCGGGGACAGGGGCCGGGGAGCTGTTTTTT	CASSPGTGAGELFF
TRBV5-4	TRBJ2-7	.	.	TGTGCCAGCAAGGGGGGGGAAACTCAGCAGTACTTC	CASKGGETQQYF
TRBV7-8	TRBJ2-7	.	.	TGTGCCAGCAGCTCTCGTCAGCGAGGGCCCTACGAGCAGTACTTC	CASSSRQRGPYEQYF
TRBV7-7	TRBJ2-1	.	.	TGTGCTAGCAGCCATCAGAGAAACAATGAGCAGTTCTTC	CASSHQRNNEQFF
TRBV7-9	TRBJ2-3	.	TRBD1	TGTGCCAGCAGCTTAGGACAGGGAACAGATACGCAGTATTTT	CASSLGQGTDTQYF
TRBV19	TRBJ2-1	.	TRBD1	TGTGCTACCAAGGGGGCGAGCTCCTACAATGAGCAGTTCTTC	CATKGASSYNEQFF
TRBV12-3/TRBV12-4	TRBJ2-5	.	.	TGTGCCAGCAGCCGGGGGCAAGGGACCCAGTACTTC	CASSRGQGTQYF
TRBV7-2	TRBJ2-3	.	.	TGTGCCAGCAGCTTATGGGGTGATACGCAGTATTTT	CASSLWGDTQYF
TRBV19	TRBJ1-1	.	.	TGTGCCAGTAGCGGGACTTCCGGGGGGACTGAAGCTTTCTTT	CASSGTSGGTEAFF
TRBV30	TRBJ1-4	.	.	TGTGCCTGGAGTGTAAAAGGGGCGGATGAAAAACTGTTTTTT	CAWSVKGADEKLFF
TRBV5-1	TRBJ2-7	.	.	TGCGCCAGCAGCCTGGGGGCGGGCGACTACGAGCAGTACTTC	CASSLGAGDYEQYF
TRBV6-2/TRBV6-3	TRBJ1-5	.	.	TGTGCCAGCAGTACACCGGGACGGGGCAATCAGCCCCAGCATTTT	CASSTPGRGNQPQHF
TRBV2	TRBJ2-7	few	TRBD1	TGTGCCAGCAGCCACGGACAGGGGGCGACCTCGCAGTACTTC	CASSHGQGATSQYF
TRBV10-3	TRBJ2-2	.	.	TGTGCCATCACAAGTGCGGGAAACACCGGGGAGCTGTTTTTT	CAITSAGNTGELFF
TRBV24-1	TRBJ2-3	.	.	TGTGCCACCCGCCGGGACAGCACAGATACGCAGTATTTT	CATRRDSTDTQYF
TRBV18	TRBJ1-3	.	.	TGTGCCAGCTCACCACTCCCGAGACAGGCCATCTCTGGAAACACCATATATTTT	CASSPLPRQAISGNTIYF
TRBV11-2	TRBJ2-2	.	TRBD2	TGTGCCAGCAGCACCTTACTAGCGACCCAGAACACCGGGGAGCTGTTTTTT	CASSTLLATQNTGELFF
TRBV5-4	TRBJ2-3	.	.	TGTGCCAGCAGCTTAGGGGGGAGGGCCTGGGCCGTCGATACGCAGTATTTT	CASSLGGRAWAVDTQYF
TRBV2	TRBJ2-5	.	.	TGTGCCAGCAGTGACCCTTTCGGAGAGACCCAGTACTTC	CASSDPFGETQYF
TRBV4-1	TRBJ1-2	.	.	TGCGCCAGCAGCCAACTTTCGGGGCGGTATGGCTACACCTTC	CASSQLSGRYGYTF
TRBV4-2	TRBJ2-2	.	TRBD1	TGTGCCAGCAGCCATGGACAGGGGGGCGAAAACACCGGGGAGCTGTTTTTT	CASSHGQGGENTGELFF
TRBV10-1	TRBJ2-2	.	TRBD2	TGCGCCAGCGATGGACTAGCCAACACCGGGGAGCTGTTTTTT	CASDGLANTGELFF
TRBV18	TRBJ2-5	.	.	TGTGCCAGCTCACCAGGGGGCTCAGAGACCCAGTACTTC	CASSPGGSETQYF
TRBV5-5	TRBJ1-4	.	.	TGTGCCAGCAGTGGCCTTGGGGTTGATGAAAAACTGTTTTTT	CASSGLGVDEKLFF
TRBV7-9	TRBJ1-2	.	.	TGTGCCAGCAGCTTTGTGCCACTAAGAGATGGCTACACCTTC	CASSFVPLRDGYTF